Listed below are T cell receptor beta chains from one sample, sequenced in a study of shared clonotypes between healthy human individuals. Sequencing used immunoSEQ multiplex PCR; TCRdb keeps in-frame clones, though not all of them. Of around 2,000,000 clones in the sample, 85% to 95% are singletons; the top ten hold around 0.13%. The specimen sequenced was naive CD4+ T cells sorted from blood. The receptors come from a young man in good health. Both conserved end residues are part of each CDR3. A D gene is named only where the DNA matches it firmly. For some rows the clone size is stated as once, few or many, or as a class when expanded; others skip it.

clone_size	d_call	v_call	j_call	cdr3_nt	cdr3_aa
.	TRBD1	TRBV30	TRBJ1-2	TGTGCCTGGACCTTCTCAGGGAATACAGGGGGAGGCTACACCTTC	CAWTFSGNTGGGYTF
few	TRBD1	TRBV19	TRBJ1-6	TGTGCCAGTAGTTCACCACAGGGGGCAGGATCACCCCTCCACTTT	CASSSPQGAGSPLHF
.	.	TRBV6-5	TRBJ1-2	TGTGCCAGCAGTTACGGAGGGGCGAACTATGGCTACACCTTC	CASSYGGANYGYTF
.	.	TRBV5-1	TRBJ1-2	TGCGCCAGCAGCTTGGTCGGGACACCAAACTATGGCTACACCTTC	CASSLVGTPNYGYTF
.	TRBD2	TRBV30	TRBJ2-1	TGTGCCTGTAGCGGGGGAATTTACAATGAGCAGTTCTTC	CACSGGIYNEQFF
.	.	TRBV30	TRBJ2-6	TGTGCCTGGGACACACGGAATACAGGGAATTGGGCTGGGGCCAACGTCCTGACTTTC	CAWDTRNTGNWAGANVLTF
.	TRBD2	TRBV7-2	TRBJ2-7	TGTGCCAGCAACCCCGGAGGCGGGCGGGGGGCCTACGAGCAGTACTTC	CASNPGGGRGAYEQYF
.	.	TRBV27	TRBJ1-6	TGTGCCAGCAGTTTTGGGACTTATAATTCACCCCTCCACTTT	CASSFGTYNSPLHF
.	TRBD2	TRBV7-2	TRBJ2-2	TGTGCCAGCAGCTTCTTCTTCGCGGGGGGGAACACCGGGGAGCTGTTTTTT	CASSFFFAGGNTGELFF
.	TRBD2	TRBV6-1	TRBJ2-7	TGTGCCAGCAGTCCCGGGGGGAGGGAGCAGTACTTC	CASSPGGREQYF
.	.	TRBV10-3	TRBJ2-5	TGTGCCATCAGTGTGTCCGACAGACAAGAGACCCAGTACTTC	CAISVSDRQETQYF
.	TRBD1	TRBV19	TRBJ2-7	TGTGCCAGTAGTTCTCCGGGACAGGGAGCCTACGAGCAGTACTTC	CASSSPGQGAYEQYF
.	TRBD2	TRBV5-1	TRBJ2-1	TGCGCCAGCAGCTTGTATGGGACTAGCGGGAGTTATGAGCAGTTCTTC	CASSLYGTSGSYEQFF
.	TRBD2	TRBV18	TRBJ2-1	TGTGCCAGCTCACAACTAGCGGGGGCTTACAATGAGCAGTTCTTC	CASSQLAGAYNEQFF
once	.	TRBV6-5	TRBJ2-1	TGTGCCAGCAGTTACTCGTCCAGCGGCTCCTACAATGAGCAGTTCTTC	CASSYSSSGSYNEQFF
.	TRBD1	TRBV18	TRBJ2-7	TGTGCCAGCTCACCACGGGACAGGGGGCTTAACGAGCAGTACTTC	CASSPRDRGLNEQYF
.	.	TRBV30	TRBJ1-1	TGTGCCTGGGACCGATTAAACACTGAAGCTTTCTTT	CAWDRLNTEAFF
.	.	TRBV19	TRBJ1-5	TGTGCCAGTAGTATCAGCTGGGCCCTAAGGCCACAGGGCCGAGTGCAGCCCCAGCATTTT	CASSISWALRPQGRVQPQHF
.	TRBD2	TRBV2	TRBJ2-7	TGTGCCAGCAGTGCCGGGACTAGCGTCACCTACGAGCAGTACTTC	CASSAGTSVTYEQYF
.	TRBD1	TRBV27	TRBJ2-7	TGTGCCAGCGGGGACAGGGTTCGGTCCGAGCAGTACTTC	CASGDRVRSEQYF
once	.	TRBV5-5	TRBJ2-3	TGTGCCAGCAGCACCCTTAGCACAGATACGCAGTATTTT	CASSTLSTDTQYF
once	.	TRBV28	TRBJ1-5	TGTGCCAGCAGTTTAACAGGCAATCAGCCCCAGCATTTT	CASSLTGNQPQHF
.	.	TRBV4-1	TRBJ1-6	TGCGCCAGCAGCCAAGATGCCTCTCTGGGGGTGAACTCACCCCTCCACTTT	CASSQDASLGVNSPLHF
once	.	TRBV21-1	TRBJ2-2	TGTGCCAGCAGCCCCGAGGAGGGACAGGCCTACACCGGGGAGCTGTTTTTT	CASSPEEGQAYTGELFF
.	TRBD1	TRBV30	TRBJ2-2	TGTGCCTGGAGTAGAGGGGGCTTCCCCGGGGAGCTGTTTTTT	CAWSRGGFPGELFF
.	.	TRBV7-3	TRBJ2-7	TGTGCCAGCAGCTCCCCCAGGGACCCAGGAGGGACACTCTACGAGCAGTACTTC	CASSSPRDPGGTLYEQYF
.	.	TRBV5-1	TRBJ1-2	TGCGCCAGCACAGTTACGGCGGGTTCTGATGGCTACACCTTC	CASTVTAGSDGYTF
.	.	TRBV30	TRBJ1-2	TGTGCCTGGAGGTCTACAGGGTCCCTATCAGGCTACACCTTC	CAWRSTGSLSGYTF
.	.	TRBV10-3	TRBJ2-3	TGTGCCATCACGGGGAATCCCCAAGGGGATACGCAGTATTTT	CAITGNPQGDTQYF
.	TRBD1	TRBV2	TRBJ2-1	TGTGCCAGCACCGGGACAGGGAAAAATGAGCAGTTCTTC	CASTGTGKNEQFF
.	.	TRBV11-2	TRBJ1-4	TGTGCCAGCAGCCCTCAGGCGGCGGGGGCTAATGAAAAACTGTTTTTT	CASSPQAAGANEKLFF
.	.	TRBV10-3	TRBJ2-7	TGTGCCATCAGTGAGTGGGCAGACTACGAGCAGTACTTC	CAISEWADYEQYF
.	.	TRBV10-3	TRBJ2-2	TGTGCCATCTCCACTCCGGGACACAACACCGGGGAGCTGTTTTTT	CAISTPGHNTGELFF
.	.	TRBV5-1	TRBJ1-2	TGCGCCAGCAGTGACCGGGACGGAGCGCATGGCTACACCTTC	CASSDRDGAHGYTF
.	.	TRBV20-1	TRBJ1-1	TGCAGTGCTAGCCTAACGGGTCATTCTTTCTTT	CSASLTGHSFF
.	TRBD1	TRBV5-4	TRBJ1-6	TGTGCCAGCAGCTTGGCCGTACAGGGGTTATTTCACTCACCCCTCCACTTT	CASSLAVQGLFHSPLHF
.	TRBD1	TRBV10-3	TRBJ1-6	TGTGCCATCGGGACAGGGTCGGATATAGTTCATCCCCTCCACTTT	CAIGTGSDIVHPLHF
.	TRBD2	TRBV19	TRBJ2-5	TGTGCCAGTACCATGGGGAGGGAAGAGACCCAGTACTTC	CASTMGREETQYF
.	.	TRBV6-5	TRBJ2-7	TGTGCCAGCAGTAGGGACGATAAATACGAGCAGTACTTC	CASSRDDKYEQYF
.	.	TRBV2	TRBJ2-1	TGTGCCAGCAGTTATAACAGGGTCCGGACCTATGAGCAGTTCTTC	CASSYNRVRTYEQFF